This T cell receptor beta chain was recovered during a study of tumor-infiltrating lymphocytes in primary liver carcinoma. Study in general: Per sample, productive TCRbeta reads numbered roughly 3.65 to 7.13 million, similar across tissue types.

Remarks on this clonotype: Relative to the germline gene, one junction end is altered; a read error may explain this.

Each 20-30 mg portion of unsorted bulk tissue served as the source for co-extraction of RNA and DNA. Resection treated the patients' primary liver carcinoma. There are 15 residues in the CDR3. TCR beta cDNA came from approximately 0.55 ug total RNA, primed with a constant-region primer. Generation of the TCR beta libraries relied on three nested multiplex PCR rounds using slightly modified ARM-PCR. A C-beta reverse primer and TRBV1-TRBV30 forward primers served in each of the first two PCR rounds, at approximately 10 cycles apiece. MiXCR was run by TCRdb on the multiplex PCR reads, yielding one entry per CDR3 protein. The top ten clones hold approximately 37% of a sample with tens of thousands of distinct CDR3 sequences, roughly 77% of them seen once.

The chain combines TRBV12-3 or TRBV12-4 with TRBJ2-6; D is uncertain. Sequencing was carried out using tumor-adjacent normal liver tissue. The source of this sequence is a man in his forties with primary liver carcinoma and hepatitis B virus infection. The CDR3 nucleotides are TGTTCCAGCAGTTTCGGATTATCTGGGGCCAACGTCCTGACTTTC. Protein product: CSSSFGLSGANVLTF.